This T cell receptor (beta chain) emerged from a study of T cell responses to AZD1222 COVID-19 vaccine. Study results and limitations: Donor demographics were predominantly white British with a female majority; clonal diversity may be underestimated. An increase in Spike-specific TCR breadth and depth was observed after two AZD1222 doses.

The ends lost 6 bases at V and 0 bases at J; junction bases unmatched: 3. CDR3 length equals 15 residues. Germline V gene data show CDR1 as MNHEY and CDR2 as SVGAGI. Notes on this clone: Its antigen is unidentified.

Generated by immunoSEQ multiplex PCR, the TCRdb table keeps only in-frame clones and is missing some. The data hold over 65,000 clones, with roughly nine tenths observed a single time. The chain links TRBV6-5 to TRBJ2-2, with 8 bases fitting TRBD1. Source: peripheral blood, taken on day 0 of AZD1222 vaccination. The source is an adult in good health. The CDR3 here is CASRPDRANTGELFF. DNA for the CDR3: TGTGCCAGCAGACCGGACAGGGCGAACACCGGGGAGCTGTTTTTT.